The clone carrying this T cell receptor (beta chain) showed up just a few times. These data come from a study of blood T cell repertoires in COVID-19. For the study at large: Both acute and convalescent COVID-19 samples were obtained from the United States, Italy and Spain.

Participants' reported clinical history set cohort assignment. Data came from immunoSEQ multiplex PCR; TCRdb stores just in-frame clones and leaves some out. Among over 200,000 clones listed, about nine tenths were seen once. This CDR3 contains 16 residues. V dropped 4 bases and J dropped 8 bases, with 21 bases sitting between them. CDR1 is LNHDA and CDR2 is SQIVND in the germline V gene (reference sequence). The clonotype was recovered from a woman aged 40 to 55 with acute COVID-19. The chain joins TRBV19 to TRBJ2-1, with D perhaps TRBD2 (6 bases). The sequenced material came from PBMCs or T cells enriched from blood (not recorded which). The CDR3 protein is CASSTYTGTPRDEQFF. The CDR3 nucleotides read TGTGCCAGTAGTACGTACACCGGGACTCCCAGGGATGAGCAGTTCTTC.